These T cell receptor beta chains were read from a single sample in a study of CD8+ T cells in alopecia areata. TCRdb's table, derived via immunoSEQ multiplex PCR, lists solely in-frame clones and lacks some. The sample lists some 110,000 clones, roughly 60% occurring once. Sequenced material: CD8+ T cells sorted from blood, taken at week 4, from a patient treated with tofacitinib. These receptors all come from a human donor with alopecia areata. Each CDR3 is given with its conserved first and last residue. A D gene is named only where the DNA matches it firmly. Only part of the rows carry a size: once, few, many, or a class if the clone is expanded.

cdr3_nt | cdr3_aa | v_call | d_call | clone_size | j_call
TGTGCCAGCAGCTTCCCGGGAGACACTGAAGCTTTCTTT | CASSFPGDTEAFF | TRBV7-9 | . | . | TRBJ1-1
TGTGCCTGGAGCGCAGGCGGCCGGAATGAGCAGTTCTTC | CAWSAGGRNEQFF | TRBV30 | . | . | TRBJ2-1
TGTGCCAGCAGCTTAGGACAGAAACTGTTTTTT | CASSLGQKLFF | TRBV7-2 | . | . | TRBJ1-4
TGCAGCGTTTGGCGGGGCACTCTCTATGGCTACACCTTC | CSVWRGTLYGYTF | TRBV29-1 | . | . | TRBJ1-2
TGTGCCAGCAGCGGGCGACAGGGGTGGAATGAGCAGTTCTTC | CASSGRQGWNEQFF | TRBV9 | TRBD1 | . | TRBJ2-1
TGTGCCAGCAGCCTCCGTGGTGAGCGTGTTGTTAGTGGCTACACCTTC | CASSLRGERVVSGYTF | TRBV5-4 | . | . | TRBJ1-2
TGTGCCTGGAGTATCGCGTCCTCAGATACGCAGTATTTT | CAWSIASSDTQYF | TRBV30 | . | . | TRBJ2-3
TGTGCCACCAGCAGAGAGGTGATCAGTGTGTCCCCCTCTGGGGCCAACGTCCTGACTTTC | CATSREVISVSPSGANVLTF | TRBV15 | . | few | TRBJ2-6
TGCAGCGTTGAACCTGACAGGGTGGAGCAGTTCTTC | CSVEPDRVEQFF | TRBV29-1 | TRBD1 | few | TRBJ2-1
TGCAGCGCTCACGGCAATGAGCAGTTCTTC | CSAHGNEQFF | TRBV29-1 | . | . | TRBJ2-1
TGTGCCAGCAGCTTGTACCTTGGCAATGAGCAGTTCTTC | CASSLYLGNEQFF | TRBV7-2 | . | . | TRBJ2-1
TGCAGCGTGGCCGACAGGTCCGTAAAACTGTTTTTT | CSVADRSVKLFF | TRBV29-1 | . | . | TRBJ1-4
TGTGCCAGCACCACAGGGGCCTCTCGCCAAGAGACCCAGTACTTC | CASTTGASRQETQYF | TRBV27 | TRBD1 | . | TRBJ2-5
TGTGCCTGGAGTGGACCTCTTGAAAAACTGTTTTTT | CAWSGPLEKLFF | TRBV30 | . | once | TRBJ1-4
TGTGCCACCAGCAGAGATCGCGGCTCTGGGGCCAACGTCCTGACTTTC | CATSRDRGSGANVLTF | TRBV15 | . | . | TRBJ2-6
TGCAGCGTTCAGGATACGGGGGCCTATGGCTACACCTTC | CSVQDTGAYGYTF | TRBV29-1 | . | . | TRBJ1-2
TGTGCCTGGAGCCCAAGGAACACCGGGGAGCTGTTTTTT | CAWSPRNTGELFF | TRBV30 | . | few | TRBJ2-2
TGCAGCTTAAACAGGGGGGCGCCGAGCTCCTACAATGAGCAGTTCTTC | CSLNRGAPSSYNEQFF | TRBV29-1 | TRBD1 | . | TRBJ2-1
TGTGCCAGCAGCGTAGTAGGGACAGAAAATGGCTACACCTTC | CASSVVGTENGYTF | TRBV9 | TRBD1 | . | TRBJ1-2
TGCAGCGTTCGGGACACAGGGGCCGAGCAGTACTTC | CSVRDTGAEQYF | TRBV29-1 | TRBD1 | . | TRBJ2-7